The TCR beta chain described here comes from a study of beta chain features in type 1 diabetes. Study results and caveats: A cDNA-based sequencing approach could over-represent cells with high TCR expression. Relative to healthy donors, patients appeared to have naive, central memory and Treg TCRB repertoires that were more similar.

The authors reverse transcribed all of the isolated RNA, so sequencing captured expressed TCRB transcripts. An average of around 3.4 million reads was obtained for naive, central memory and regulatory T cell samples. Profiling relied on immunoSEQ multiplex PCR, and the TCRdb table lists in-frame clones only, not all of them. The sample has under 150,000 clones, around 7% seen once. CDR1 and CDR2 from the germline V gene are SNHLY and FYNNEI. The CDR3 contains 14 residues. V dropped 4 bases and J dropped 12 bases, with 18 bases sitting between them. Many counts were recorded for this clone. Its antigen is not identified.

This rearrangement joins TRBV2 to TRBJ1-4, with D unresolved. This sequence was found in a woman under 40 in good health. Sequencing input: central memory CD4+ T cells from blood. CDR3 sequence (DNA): TGTGCCAGCAGTGCGACGGGTTACGGGAGTGAACTGTTTTTT. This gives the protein CASSATGYGSELFF.